Listed below are T cell receptor beta chains from one sample, sequenced in a study of technical replicates of blood from a handful of donors. Profiling relied on immunoSEQ multiplex PCR, and the TCRdb table lists in-frame clones only, not all of them. Here the sample spans about 83,000 clones, roughly nine tenths being singletons. The source material was T cells isolated from PBMCs. These receptors all come from a human donor in good health. Both conserved end residues are part of each CDR3. Each record gives: D gene, J gene, clone size, V gene, CDR3 DNA, CDR3 protein. A D gene is named only where the DNA matches it firmly. Size tells how often a clone was seen (once, few, many) or the class of an expanded clone, and some rows leave it out.

>.|TRBJ2-7|.|TRBV11-2
TGTGCCAGCAGCTTAAGGGGGTTACAGGTACCCGGCGAGCAGTACTTC
CASSLRGLQVPGEQYF
>.|TRBJ2-3|.|TRBV21-1
TGTGCCAGCAGCAAAGTAACCAACTCGACCGGGACAGATACGCAGTATTTT
CASSKVTNSTGTDTQYF
>.|TRBJ1-3|.|TRBV6-5
TGTGCCAGCAGTAATACAGCCTCTGGAAACACCATATATTTT
CASSNTASGNTIYF
>TRBD2|TRBJ2-1|.|TRBV7-3
TGTGCCAGCAGCCCGCGGGAGCGGGAGTTGCACAATGAGCAGTTCTTC
CASSPRERELHNEQFF
>.|TRBJ2-7|.|TRBV11-2
TGTGCCAGCAGCTTACAAGGCGACTTCTCCTACGAGCAGTACTTC
CASSLQGDFSYEQYF
>.|TRBJ1-2|.|TRBV6-1
TGTGCCAGCAGATCGACAGTGAACTATGGCTACACCTTC
CASRSTVNYGYTF
>.|TRBJ2-7|.|TRBV2
TGTGCCAGCAGACAGGGTTGGGAGCAGTACTTC
CASRQGWEQYF
>TRBD2|TRBJ2-7|.|TRBV27
TGTGCCAGCAGTTTATATCCCCTAGCGGGAGTCTACGAGCAGTACTTC
CASSLYPLAGVYEQYF
>TRBD1|TRBJ1-4|.|TRBV5-6
TGTGCCAGCAGCGTGTCGGGACAGCTTAATGAAAAACTGTTTTTT
CASSVSGQLNEKLFF
>.|TRBJ1-1|once|TRBV21-1
TGTGCCAGCAGCAATAAACCTCGCAGGCCCTCCCATGAAGCTTTCTTT
CASSNKPRRPSHEAFF
>TRBD1|TRBJ2-7|.|TRBV5-1
TGCGCCAGCGGACAGGGTAGCTCCTACGAGCAGTACTTC
CASGQGSSYEQYF
>.|TRBJ1-1|.|TRBV2
TGTGCCAGCAAAAAAGAGGGACTGCAGAACACTGAAGCTTTCTTT
CASKKEGLQNTEAFF
>.|TRBJ1-2|.|TRBV30
TGTGCCCTTGACAGGCATGGCTACACCTTC
CALDRHGYTF
>.|TRBJ1-2|.|TRBV5-6
TGTGCCAGCAGCTACCATAGGGAGCCCAACTATGGCTACACCTTC
CASSYHREPNYGYTF
>.|TRBJ2-2|few|TRBV5-1
TGCGCCAGCAGCTTCGGGGGGCCGAACACCGGGGAGCTGTTTTTT
CASSFGGPNTGELFF
>TRBD2|TRBJ2-3|.|TRBV27
TGTGCCAGCAGTTTGGGACTAGCGGACACAGATACGCAGTATTTT
CASSLGLADTDTQYF
>.|TRBJ2-7|.|TRBV6-1
TGTGCCAGCAAACGGAGATCCTACGAGCAGTACTTC
CASKRRSYEQYF
>TRBD1|TRBJ2-1|.|TRBV5-4
TGTGCCAGCAGCTTGTCACAGGGGGCTTACAATGAGCAGTTCTTC
CASSLSQGAYNEQFF
>.|TRBJ1-5|.|TRBV7-8
TGTGCCAGCAGCTTAGAGACGGCCAGGGGTCAGCCCCAGCATTTT
CASSLETARGQPQHF
>.|TRBJ1-2|.|TRBV4-2
TGTGCCAGCAGCCAAGATTTCGGACTCTTTAACTATGGCTACACCTTC
CASSQDFGLFNYGYTF
>.|TRBJ1-2|.|TRBV7-6
TGTGCCAGCAGCCCCTCGGGCTATGGCTACACCTTC
CASSPSGYGYTF
>TRBD2|TRBJ2-1|few|TRBV6-1
TGTGCCAGCAGTGAAGGGACTAGCGGGTTGGTATACAATGAGCAGTTCTTC
CASSEGTSGLVYNEQFF
>TRBD2|TRBJ2-1|.|TRBV5-1
TGCGCCAGCAGCTTAGGTCCGGCAGGGACTAGCGGGAGGCCGGAGTATGAGCAGTTCTTC
CASSLGPAGTSGRPEYEQFF
>TRBD1|TRBJ1-1|.|TRBV19
TGTGCCAGTAGTATAGTTGCCAGGGGGACTGAAGCTTTCTTT
CASSIVARGTEAFF
>.|TRBJ2-3|.|TRBV15
TGTGCCACCAGCAAACTAAGCGAGGCAGATACGCAGTATTTT
CATSKLSEADTQYF
>TRBD2|TRBJ2-1|.|TRBV28
TGTGCCAGCAGTTTAGACCCCTACCTAGCGGGAGGGTCCTACAATGAGCAGTTCTTC
CASSLDPYLAGGSYNEQFF
>TRBD2|TRBJ2-1|once|TRBV15
TGTGCCACCACCCCATCCAGCGGGAGGGCCGGTAGGGAGCAGTTCTTC
CATTPSSGRAGREQFF
>TRBD2|TRBJ2-1|.|TRBV6-5
TGTGCCAGCACGGCGGGACTAGCGGGCGGTGAGCAGTTCTTC
CASTAGLAGGEQFF
>.|TRBJ2-7|.|TRBV5-4
TGTGCCAGCAGCTTCGCCGGTTCCTACGAGCAGTACTTC
CASSFAGSYEQYF
>.|TRBJ1-3|once|TRBV4-3
TGCGCCAGCAGCCAAGATCGAGGCAGCGCCCGAAACACCATATATTTT
CASSQDRGSARNTIYF
>.|TRBJ2-7|.|TRBV27
TGTGCCAGCAGTTTTACCAGGACACTCTCCTACGAGCAGTACTTC
CASSFTRTLSYEQYF
>.|TRBJ1-1|few|TRBV19
TGTGCCAGTAGTCCGTCCGGGGGGCGGCTTGGAGCTTTCTTT
CASSPSGGRLGAFF
>TRBD1|TRBJ1-5|.|TRBV6-1
TGTGCCAGCAGTGAGATAGACAGGGTAAATCAGCCCCAGCATTTT
CASSEIDRVNQPQHF
>.|TRBJ2-7|few|TRBV15
TGTGCCACCAGCAGAGACAGGTATACCTACGAGCAGTACTTC
CATSRDRYTYEQYF
>.|TRBJ1-2|once|TRBV9
TGTGCCAGCAGCGTAGGAGGGGGAAGCTATGGCTACACCTTC
CASSVGGGSYGYTF
>TRBD1|TRBJ2-1|.|TRBV7-9
TGTGCCAGCAGCTTAGGGACAGGGAGTAATGAGCAGTTCTTC
CASSLGTGSNEQFF
>.|TRBJ2-1|.|TRBV7-2
TGTGCCAGCAGCCTCAGGGTATTGAATGAGCAGTTCTTC
CASSLRVLNEQFF
>.|TRBJ1-1|.|TRBV27
TGTGCCAGCAGTTTAGTACAGGCGAACACTGAAGCTTTCTTT
CASSLVQANTEAFF
>TRBD1|TRBJ1-1|few|TRBV15
TGTGCCACCAGCACAGTGGGGACAGTTGAAGCTTTCTTT
CATSTVGTVEAFF
>.|TRBJ2-7|.|TRBV2
TGTGCCAGCAGCCGCGTCCACTACGAGCAGTACTTC
CASSRVHYEQYF
>TRBD1|TRBJ1-1|.|TRBV9
TGTGCCAGCAGCAGAGGGACAGGGATGAACACTGAAGCTTTCTTT
CASSRGTGMNTEAFF
>.|TRBJ2-1|.|TRBV19
TGTGCCAGCAGACCAGCGAGCTCCTACAATGAGCAGTTCTTC
CASRPASSYNEQFF
>.|TRBJ1-1|.|TRBV5-1
TGCGCCAGCAGCGATCGAAAGCAGGGGCGAAACACTGAAGCTTTCTTT
CASSDRKQGRNTEAFF
>.|TRBJ1-2|.|TRBV15
TGTGCCACCCGTAAAACCGGCGGGTATGGCTACACCTTC
CATRKTGGYGYTF
>TRBD1|TRBJ1-5|.|TRBV7-9
TGTGCCAGCAGCCTGGACAGGGGATGGCAGCCCCAGCATTTT
CASSLDRGWQPQHF
>.|TRBJ2-1|.|TRBV12-5
TGTGCTAGTGGTTTGGTACTTGAGCAGTTCTTC
CASGLVLEQFF
>.|TRBJ2-7|.|TRBV10-3
TGTGCCATCGGGAGACTTACAGGGTTGACCTACGAGCAGTACTTC
CAIGRLTGLTYEQYF
>TRBD2|TRBJ2-1|.|TRBV4-1
TGCGCCAGCAGCCAAGGCGGGAGCTTCTTCTCCTACAATGAGCAGTTCTTC
CASSQGGSFFSYNEQFF